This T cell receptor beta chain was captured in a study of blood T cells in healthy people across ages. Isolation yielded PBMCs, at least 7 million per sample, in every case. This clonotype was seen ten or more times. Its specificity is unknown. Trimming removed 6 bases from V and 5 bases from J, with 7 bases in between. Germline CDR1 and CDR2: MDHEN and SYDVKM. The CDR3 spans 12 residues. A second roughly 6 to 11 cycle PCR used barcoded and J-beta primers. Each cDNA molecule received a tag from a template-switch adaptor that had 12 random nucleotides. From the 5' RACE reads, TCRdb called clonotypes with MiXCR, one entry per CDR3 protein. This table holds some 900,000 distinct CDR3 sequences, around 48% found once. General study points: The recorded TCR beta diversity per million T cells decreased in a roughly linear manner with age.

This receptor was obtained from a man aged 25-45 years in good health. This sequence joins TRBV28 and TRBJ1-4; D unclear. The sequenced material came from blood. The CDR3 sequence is CASSLGNEKLFF. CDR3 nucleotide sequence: TGTGCCAGCAGCTTAGGAAATGAAAAACTGTTTTTT.